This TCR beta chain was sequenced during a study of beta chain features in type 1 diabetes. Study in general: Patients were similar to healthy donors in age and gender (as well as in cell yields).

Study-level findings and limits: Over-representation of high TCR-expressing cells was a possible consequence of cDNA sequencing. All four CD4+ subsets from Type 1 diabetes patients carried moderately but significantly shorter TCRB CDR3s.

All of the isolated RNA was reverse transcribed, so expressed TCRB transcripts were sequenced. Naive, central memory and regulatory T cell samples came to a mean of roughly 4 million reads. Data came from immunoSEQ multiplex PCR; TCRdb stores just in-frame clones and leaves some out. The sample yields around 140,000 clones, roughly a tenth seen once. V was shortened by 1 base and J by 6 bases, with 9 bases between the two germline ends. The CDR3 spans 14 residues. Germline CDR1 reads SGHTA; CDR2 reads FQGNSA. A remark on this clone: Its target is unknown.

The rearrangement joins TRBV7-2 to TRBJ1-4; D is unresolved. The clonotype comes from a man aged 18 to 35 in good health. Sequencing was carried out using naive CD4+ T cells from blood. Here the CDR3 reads CASSLGGLDEKLFF. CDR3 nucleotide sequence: TGTGCCAGCAGCTTAGGAGGCCTGGATGAAAAACTGTTTTTT.